This section outlines one TCR beta chain sequence together with its context. Antigen unknown. This sample is part of a study of CD4+ T cells in melanoma. Study-wide results and limits: CD8+ T cell, macrophage and B cell function reportedly correlated with neoantigen-specific CD4+ T cells. In melanoma, neoantigen-specific CD4+ T cells reportedly differed in differentiation state.

Method: immunoSEQ multiplex PCR; TCRdb's copy keeps in-frame clones and lacks some. The table has 13,000 or so clones, around 68% seen once; the top ten hold about 20%. The CDR3 runs to 14 residues. Germline trimming cut 4 bases from V and 6 bases from J; bases unmatched to any gene: 4. Germline CDR1 is SGHTA and CDR2 is FQGTGA. The chain employs TRBV7-3 and TRBJ2-1, with 9 bases that match TRBD1. The source of this sequence is a human donor with melanoma. The sequencing sample was made of cells from a culture (not recorded whether cultured in vitro). DNA for the CDR3: TGTGCCAGCAGCTCGGGACAGGGTCCCAATGAGCAGTTCTTC. It encodes CASSSGQGPNEQFF.